The rows below give T cell receptor beta chains drawn from one sample of a study of blood T cell repertoires in COVID-19. The repertoire was sequenced with immunoSEQ multiplex PCR; TCRdb's copy has only in-frame clones and lacks some. This sample yields about 69,000 clones, of which roughly 80% are seen a single time; roughly 27% belongs to the top ten. Material for sequencing was peripheral blood. Source of these receptors: a human donor in a cohort sampled during active COVID-19. Each CDR3 is given with its conserved first and last residue. D genes are given only for firm matches. Rows may omit the clone size; those that give it use once, few, many or a size class.

v_call	j_call	d_call	clone_size	cdr3_aa	cdr3_nt
TRBV11-2	TRBJ2-5	-	-	CASSRVGRSQETQYF	TGTGCCAGCAGCCGGGTGGGGAGGTCCCAAGAGACCCAGTACTTC
TRBV24-1	TRBJ2-7	-	-	CATLIWPLEQYF	TGTGCCACCCTGATCTGGCCTTTGGAGCAGTACTTC
TRBV14	TRBJ1-4	-	once	CASSQGGWGDEKLFF	TGTGCCAGCAGCCAAGGAGGGTGGGGAGATGAAAAACTGTTTTTT
TRBV9	TRBJ2-2	TRBD1	-	CASSPWTGGTGELFF	TGTGCCAGCAGCCCCTGGACAGGGGGCACCGGGGAGCTGTTTTTT
TRBV19	TRBJ2-2	-	-	CASSIGRDGELFF	TGTGCCAGTAGTATTGGACGGGACGGGGAGCTGTTTTTT
TRBV5-1	TRBJ2-1	TRBD2	-	CASSQTSISYNEQFF	TGCGCCAGCAGCCAGACTAGCATCTCCTACAATGAGCAGTTCTTC
TRBV9	TRBJ2-3	-	-	CASSRLSSDGTDTQYF	TGTGCCAGCAGCCGCCTCAGTAGCGATGGCACAGATACGCAGTATTTT
TRBV5-1	TRBJ1-2	TRBD1	few	CASRPDRDLNYGYTF	TGCGCCAGCAGACCTGACAGGGACTTAAACTATGGCTACACCTTC
TRBV7-2	TRBJ2-7	TRBD1	-	CASSGWGTDKYEQYF	TGTGCCAGCAGCGGGTGGGGGACAGACAAGTACGAGCAGTACTTC
TRBV4-1	TRBJ2-3	TRBD2	-	CASSIAGVGTDTQYF	TGCGCCAGCAGCATAGCGGGGGTTGGCACAGATACGCAGTATTTT
TRBV30	TRBJ1-5	TRBD1	-	CAWSEGGAGQPQHF	TGTGCCTGGAGTGAAGGGGGCGCCGGTCAGCCCCAGCATTTT
TRBV6-6	TRBJ1-2	-	-	CASRGLNYGYTF	TGTGCCAGCCGAGGCCTTAACTATGGCTACACCTTC
TRBV12-3/TRBV12-4	TRBJ1-2	-	-	CASSFIGYGYTF	TGTGCCAGCAGTTTTATCGGCTATGGCTACACCTTC
TRBV10-3	TRBJ1-6	TRBD1	-	CAISARGTGDTYNSPLHF	TGTGCCATCAGCGCGAGGGGGACAGGGGACACCTATAATTCACCCCTCCACTTT
TRBV5-1	TRBJ2-1	TRBD1	few	CASSRTRDRDYNEQFF	TGCGCCAGCAGCCGTACCCGGGACAGGGACTACAATGAGCAGTTCTTC
TRBV5-1	TRBJ2-5	TRBD2	-	CASSLDRGGRETQYF	TGCGCCAGCAGCTTGGATCGGGGGGGACGGGAGACCCAGTACTTC
TRBV7-9	TRBJ1-4	-	-	CASSSPPGYPNEKLFF	TGTGCCAGCAGCTCCCCCCCAGGGTATCCTAATGAAAAACTGTTTTTT
TRBV18	TRBJ2-7	TRBD1	-	CASSPPRTGSSYEQYF	TGTGCCAGCTCACCACCCCGGACAGGGAGCTCCTACGAGCAGTACTTC
TRBV18	TRBJ1-3	-	-	CASSPLTGSGNTIYF	TGTGCCAGCTCACCATTAACGGGCTCTGGAAACACCATATATTTT
TRBV7-8	TRBJ2-2	-	few	CASSLQGTTGELFF	TGTGCCAGCAGCTTACAGGGAACGACCGGGGAGCTGTTTTTT
TRBV5-1	TRBJ2-7	TRBD2	-	CASSLDSGGLDEQYF	TGCGCCAGCAGCTTGGATAGCGGGGGGCTCGACGAGCAGTACTTC
TRBV3-1/TRBV3-2	TRBJ1-1	-	-	CASSSQGGRNTEAFF	TGTGCCAGCAGCTCTCAGGGAGGGCGGAACACTGAAGCTTTCTTT
TRBV2	TRBJ1-2	-	-	CASSSVGYGYTF	TGTGCCAGCAGTTCTGTCGGTTATGGCTACACCTTC
TRBV7-9	TRBJ1-5	-	-	CASSLVQGGGNQPQHF	TGTGCCAGCAGCTTGGTACAGGGTGGTGGCAATCAGCCCCAGCATTTT
TRBV4-1	TRBJ2-1	-	few	CASSAGHPFSYNEQFF	TGCGCCAGCAGCGCCGGACACCCATTCTCCTACAATGAGCAGTTCTTC
TRBV28	TRBJ2-7	-	-	CASSLVEPSSYEQYF	TGTGCCAGCAGTTTAGTAGAACCTAGCTCCTACGAGCAGTACTTC
TRBV23-1	TRBJ1-4	-	-	CASSQSRARADEKLFF	TGCGCCAGCAGTCAATCAAGGGCCAGGGCGGATGAAAAACTGTTTTTT
TRBV19	TRBJ1-5	-	few	CASSIIRVSNQPQHF	TGTGCCAGTAGTATAATCAGGGTTAGCAATCAGCCCCAGCATTTT
TRBV4-1	TRBJ2-6	-	many	CASSQDGRGVLSGANVLTF	TGCGCCAGCAGCCAGGACGGCAGGGGGGTCCTCTCTGGGGCCAACGTCCTGACTTTC
TRBV11-2	TRBJ1-4	-	once	CASSLGTVATNEKLFF	TGTGCCAGCAGCTTAGGAACGGTTGCAACTAATGAAAAACTGTTTTTT
TRBV7-8	TRBJ1-5	-	once	CASSRGGGGNQPQHF	TGTGCCAGCAGCCGAGGAGGCGGAGGCAATCAGCCCCAGCATTTT
TRBV12-3/TRBV12-4	TRBJ1-1	-	-	CASSLGGGTEAFF	TGTGCCAGCAGTCTAGGAGGCGGCACTGAAGCTTTCTTT
TRBV30	TRBJ2-3	TRBD2	-	CAWSVRGDYRTDTQYF	TGTGCCTGGAGTGTACGGGGGGACTACCGCACAGATACGCAGTATTTT
TRBV6-5	TRBJ2-5	-	-	CASSYGTLQETQYF	TGTGCCAGCAGTTACGGGACTCTCCAAGAGACCCAGTACTTC
TRBV2	TRBJ2-5	TRBD1	-	CASNQQGARETQYF	TGTGCCAGCAATCAACAGGGGGCTAGGGAGACCCAGTACTTC
TRBV4-1	TRBJ2-1	TRBD1	-	CASSQDAGTANEQFF	TGCGCCAGCAGCCAAGATGCAGGGACAGCCAATGAGCAGTTCTTC
TRBV5-1	TRBJ1-1	-	-	CASRVTMNTEAFF	TGCGCCAGCCGGGTCACCATGAACACTGAAGCTTTCTTT
TRBV6-1	TRBJ2-7	TRBD1	-	CASSEQGVYEQYF	TGTGCCAGCAGTGAACAGGGGGTATACGAGCAGTACTTC
TRBV9	TRBJ2-7	-	few	CASSVEQDNYEQYF	TGTGCCAGCAGCGTAGAACAGGACAACTACGAGCAGTACTTC
TRBV24-1	TRBJ2-2	-	-	CATSAGLQGTNTGELFF	TGTGCCACCAGTGCCGGCTTACAGGGTACGAACACCGGGGAGCTGTTTTTT
TRBV3-1/TRBV3-2	TRBJ1-3	-	-	CASSPARGNTIYF	TGTGCCAGCAGTCCCGCCCGGGGAAACACCATATATTTT
TRBV10-3	TRBJ1-2	-	-	CAISTRGSGYGYTF	TGTGCCATCAGTACTAGGGGGTCTGGCTATGGCTACACCTTC
TRBV6-1	TRBJ1-2	TRBD1	once	CASSEWNVGQGYGYTF	TGTGCCAGCAGTGAATGGAATGTGGGACAGGGGTATGGCTACACCTTC
TRBV30	TRBJ2-7	-	once	CAWSPTGSYEQYF	TGTGCCTGGAGTCCCACAGGGAGCTACGAGCAGTACTTC
TRBV19	TRBJ1-1	TRBD1	-	CASKPGQGVTEAFF	TGTGCCAGCAAACCGGGACAGGGTGTCACTGAAGCTTTCTTT